The 29 T cell receptor beta chains listed next were all sequenced from one sample in a study of shared clonotypes between healthy human individuals. Sequencing used immunoSEQ multiplex PCR; TCRdb keeps in-frame clones, though not all of them. Here the sample spans fewer than 1.6 million clones, roughly 98.5% being singletons. The sequencing input was naive CD4+ T cells sorted from blood. Subset: CD45RA+ positively selected. The source of these receptors is a man under 40 in good health.

This chain links TRBV29-1 with TRBJ1-4; D is uncertain. From germline, CDR1 is SQVTM and CDR2 ANQGSEA. V dropped 5 bases and J dropped 5 bases, with 12 bases sitting between them. The CDR3 totals 13 residues. The CDR3: CSVWQSWNEKLFF. The CDR3 nucleotides are TGCAGCGTTTGGCAGTCGTGGAATGAAAAACTGTTTTTT.

The CDR3 spells CASSLERQGKFRNTGELFF. In DNA form, the CDR3 reads TGTGCCAGCAGCTTAGAACGCCAGGGGAAATTCAGGAACACCGGGGAGCTGTTTTTT. The chain couples TRBV11-3 to TRBJ2-2; D is perhaps TRBD1 (6 bases). V gave up 0 bases and J gave up 1 base, with 18 bases separating them. The CDR3 consists of 19 residues. Germline lookup yields CDR1 SGHNT and CDR2 YENEEA.

This chain connects TRBV9 to TRBJ1-2; 7 bases map to TRBD1. The CDR3 has 17 amino acids. V shed 2 bases, J shed 4 bases, and the junction held 14 bases outside the gene matches. Germline lookup yields CDR1 SGDLS and CDR2 YYNGEE. CDR3 residues: CASSVSGTADRGYGYTF. The CDR3 region has the DNA TGTGCCAGCAGCGTTTCCGGGACAGCTGATAGGGGCTATGGCTACACCTTC.

The chain joins TRBV14 to TRBJ2-7, with D uncertain. V lost 3 bases and J 3 bases, leaving 6 bases between the germline ends. This CDR3 is built from 12 residues. Per the germline V gene, CDR1 is SGHDN and CDR2 is FVKESK. The DNA of the CDR3 is TGTGCCAGCAGCCACAACAACTACGAGCAGTACTTC. It encodes CASSHNNYEQYF. The variable domain in full, with the rest retrieved from reference TRBV14 and TRBJ2-7, is EAGVTQFPSHSVIEKGQTVTLRCDPISGHDNLYWYRRVMGKEIKFLLHFVKESKQDESGMPNNRFLAERTGGTYSTLKVQPAELEDSGVYFCASSHNNYEQYFGPGTRLTVT.

About this clone: In the same sample, other DNA sequences code for this CDR3. Written as DNA, the CDR3 is TGCGCCAGCAGCTTTTCAGGCACTGAAGCTTTCTTT. Translating gives CASSFSGTEAFF. The rearrangement joins TRBV5-1 to TRBJ1-1; D unresolved. This CDR3 has 12 residues. Germline CDR1 and CDR2: SGHRS and YFSETQ. Trimming shortened V by 2 bases and J by 4 bases, and 6 bases separated the two germline ends.

The V call is TRBV20-1, the J call TRBJ2-1; D possibly uses TRBD1 or TRBD2 (5 bases each). The V gene's germline CDR1 is DFQATT and CDR2 SNEGSKA (reference sequence). V gave up 5 bases and J gave up 10 bases, with 12 bases separating them. This CDR3 is 11 amino acids long. In DNA, the CDR3 is TGCAGTGCTTATACCGGGGACGAGCAGTTCTTC. Encoded protein: CSAYTGDEQFF.

Points on this clone: Within the sample, other DNA sequences also encode this same CDR3. V usage is TRBV6-5 and J usage is TRBJ2-7; D may be TRBD1 or TRBD2 (5 bases each). V lost 0 bases and J 6 bases, leaving 6 bases between the germline ends. The length of the CDR3 is 12 residues. Germline CDR1 is MNHEY and CDR2 is SVGAGI. The CDR3 sequence: CASSYSRGEQYF. CDR3 DNA sequence: TGTGCCAGCAGTTACTCGAGGGGCGAGCAGTACTTC.

This CDR3 reads CASSFGDSGSEQYF. The CDR3 DNA is TGCGCCAGCAGCTTTGGTGACTCGGGGAGCGAGCAGTACTTC. The V call is TRBV5-1, the J call TRBJ2-7, with D maybe TRBD2 (5 bases). CDR3 size: 14 residues. Germline CDR1 reads SGHRS; CDR2 reads YFSETQ. V was clipped by 2 bases and J by 6 bases, with 15 bases between them. Supplemented by reference TRBV5-1 and TRBJ2-7, the full variable domain reads KAGVTQTPRYLIKTRGQQVTLSCSPISGHRSVSWYQQTPGQGLQFLFEYFSETQRNKGNFPGRFSGRQFSNSRSEMNVSTLELGDSALYLCASSFGDSGSEQYFGPGTRLTVT.

The chain links TRBV2 to TRBJ2-2; 8 bases map to TRBD1. CDR3 length equals 15 residues. Germline CDR1 SNHLY, CDR2 FYNNEI. V shed 6 bases, J shed 5 bases, and the junction held 8 bases outside the gene matches. The CDR3, as DNA: TGTGCCAGCAGCACCGGGACAGGAATAACCGGGGAGCTGTTTTTT. Encoded protein: CASSTGTGITGELFF.

J is TRBJ1-4 and V is TRBV18; perhaps TRBD1 as D (5 bases). From germline, CDR1 is KGHSH and CDR2 LQKENI. This CDR3 spans 15 amino acids. The V gene lost 0 bases and the J gene lost 9 bases, with 14 bases spanning the gap. CDR3 DNA sequence: TGTGCCAGCTCACCACCGGGACTGGGAAGCAAAAAACTGTTTTTT. This sequence encodes CASSPPGLGSKKLFF.

The chain uses TRBV27 and TRBJ1-3; D might be TRBD1 (6 bases). The CDR3 contains 14 residues. Germline V CDR1 and CDR2: MNHEY, SMNVEV (reference sequence). V lost 6 bases to trimming and J lost 0 bases, with 9 bases between them. The CDR3 nucleotides read TGTGCCAGCAGGGGACACCACTCTGGAAACACCATATATTTT. Translated, it gives CASRGHHSGNTIYF.

This chain connects TRBV29-1 to TRBJ1-1, with D possibly being TRBD1 (6 bases). The CDR3 extends over 11 amino acids. Trimming took 8 bases from V and 3 from J, leaving 10 bases between them. Germline CDR1 SQVTM, CDR2 ANQGSEA. The CDR3 loop is CSSRTDTEAFF. CDR3 DNA: TGCAGCTCCCGGACAGACACTGAAGCTTTCTTT.

In its sample, this clone was seen once. The chain is built from TRBV5-1 and TRBJ2-2; D is undetermined. V lost 4 bases and J lost 3, with 16 bases in between. The CDR3 consists of 16 residues. Germline CDR1 reads SGHRS; CDR2 reads YFSETQ. CDR3 sequence reads: CASSPAQARDTGELFF. CDR3 sequence (DNA): TGCGCCAGCAGCCCGGCTCAGGCCCGCGACACCGGGGAGCTGTTTTTT.

The V and J genes are TRBV9 and TRBJ2-1; a possible D gene is TRBD2 (5 bases). The CDR3 is 15 residues long. V was clipped by 6 bases and J by 7 bases, with 20 bases between them. Germline CDR1 is SGDLS and CDR2 is YYNGEE. For the CDR3, the DNA is TGTGCCAGCACCAGCGGCCGGCTAGCAGAGAATGAGCAGTTCTTC. As protein: CASTSGRLAENEQFF.

The chain links TRBV27 to TRBJ1-2, with D possibly matching TRBD1 (5 bases). The CDR3 contains 14 residues. The V end was cut by 6 bases, the J end by 4 bases, with 15 bases between. The germline V gene has CDR1 MNHEY and CDR2 SMNVEV (reference sequence). In DNA, the CDR3 is TGTGCCAGCAGACAAACCAGGGACGGCTATGGCTACACCTTC. Translating it yields CASRQTRDGYGYTF.

V gene TRBV11-1 combines with J gene TRBJ1-1; possibly TRBD1 for D (5 bases). The CDR3 is 14 amino acids. The V end was cut by 5 bases, the J end by 1 base, with 11 bases between. Germline-derived CDR1 and CDR2 are SGHAT and FQDESV (reference sequence). As DNA, the CDR3 is TGTGCCAGCAGCCTCTCGACAGCGAACACTGAAGCTTTCTTT. Translating gives CASSLSTANTEAFF.

With regard to this clone: The sample has other DNA sequences that encode this CDR3 too. The V and J genes are TRBV30 and TRBJ1-1; the D gene is possibly TRBD1 (5 bases). The germline gives CDR1 GTSNPN, CDR2 SVGIG (reference sequence). This CDR3 comprises 13 residues. The V end lost 0 bases, the J end lost 0 bases, and 5 bases lay between the germline ends. This chain's CDR3 is CAWSVGVNTEAFF. CDR3 coding DNA: TGTGCCTGGAGTGTAGGGGTGAACACTGAAGCTTTCTTT.

The chain uses TRBV5-4 and TRBJ2-7; D unresolved. The CDR3 runs 14 residues. Germline assignment: CDR1 SGHNT and CDR2 YYREEE (reference sequence). Trimming shortened V by 0 bases and J by 4 bases, and 11 bases separated the two germline ends. This chain's CDR3 is CASSLGPLFYEQYF. In DNA, the CDR3 is TGTGCCAGCAGCTTGGGACCACTGTTTTACGAGCAGTACTTC.

This clone was seen once. The chain carries TRBV6-6 and TRBJ2-2, with D maybe TRBD2 (6 bases). Germline loops: CDR1 MNHNY, CDR2 SVGAGI (reference sequence). The CDR3 covers 15 residues. Between the trimmed V and J ends, which lost 5 bases and 1 base, there was a span of 11 bases. The CDR3 coding sequence is TGTGCCAGCAGTGGCGGGACTTTGAACACCGGGGAGCTGTTTTTT. Residues: CASSGGTLNTGELFF.

This sequence joins TRBV25-1 and TRBJ2-3; the D is unclear. Trimming stripped 3 bases from V and 4 bases from J, with 11 bases between. This CDR3 comprises 14 residues. Germline CDR1 reads MGHDK; CDR2 reads SYGVNS. Written as DNA, the CDR3 is TGTGCCAGCAGTGAGGGTGGACGCTCAGATACGCAGTATTTT. Its translation is CASSEGGRSDTQYF.

J is TRBJ2-7 and V is TRBV15; D is unclear. This CDR3 is built from 12 residues. CDR1 and CDR2 (germline): LNHNV, YYDKDF (reference sequence). V lost 8 bases and J lost 1, with 9 bases in between. The CDR3 DNA sequence: TGTGCCACCTCCAGAATTTCCTACGAGCAGTACTTC. Protein sequence: CATSRISYEQYF.

V and J are TRBV2 and TRBJ2-3; D uncertain. This CDR3 is 11 amino acids long. Germline CDR1 reads SNHLY; CDR2 reads FYNNEI. V lost 8 bases and J 2 bases, leaving 5 bases between the germline ends. The CDR3 nucleotides read TGTGCCAGCGGGTTCACAGATACGCAGTATTTT. It is translated as CASGFTDTQYF.

The rearrangement uses TRBV6-6 and TRBJ2-7; weak D call: TRBD2 (5 bases). The CDR3 sequence is 12 residues long. Germline CDR1 is MNHNY and CDR2 is SVGAGI (reference sequence). The germline V and J ends were trimmed by 11 bases and 9 bases, with 20 bases remaining between them. The CDR3 nucleotides are TGTGCCGCACGGGGTCCCACGGTTGGGCAGTACTTC. This gives the protein CAARGPTVGQYF.

The rearrangement joins TRBV7-9 to TRBJ2-7, with D tentatively TRBD1 (6 bases). The germline gives CDR1 SEHNR, CDR2 FQNEAQ (reference sequence). This CDR3 has 17 residues. V dropped 5 bases and J dropped 1 base, with 21 bases sitting between them. Written as DNA, the CDR3 is TGTGCCAGCAGCCCCCGATTGGGCAGGGGTGGGTCCTACGAGCAGTACTTC. This sequence encodes CASSPRLGRGGSYEQYF.

J is TRBJ2-3 and V is TRBV6-5, with unresolved D. Trimming cost V 0 bases and J 1 base, with 8 bases left between them. This CDR3 has 15 amino acids. Germline V gene data show CDR1 as MNHEY and CDR2 as SVGAGI. The CDR3 loop reads CASSYSDHRTDTQYF. CDR3 sequence (DNA): TGTGCCAGCAGTTACTCGGACCATCGCACAGATACGCAGTATTTT.

CDR3 region: CAWSPGRAYETQYF. CDR3 nucleotide sequence: TGTGCCTGGAGCCCCGGGAGGGCATACGAGACCCAGTACTTC. This chain links TRBV30 with TRBJ2-5; 8 bases match TRBD2. V shed 3 bases and J 5 bases; nucleotides not matched to a gene: 8. Germline assignment: CDR1 GTSNPN and CDR2 SVGIG (reference sequence). This CDR3 has 14 amino acids. The entire variable domain, with the rest obtained from reference TRBV30 and TRBJ2-5, is as follows: SQTIHQWPATLVQPVGSPLSLECTVEGTSNPNLYWYRQAAGRGLQLLFYSVGIGQISSEVPQNLSASRPQDRQFILSSKKLLLSDSGFYLCAWSPGRAYETQYFGPGTRLLVL.

This chain uses TRBV18 with TRBJ2-1; D is uncertain. The V and J ends lost 2 bases and 4 bases respectively, with 9 bases between them. The CDR3 has 14 amino acids. Germline V gene lookup returns CDR1 KGHSH and CDR2 LQKENI. The CDR3 region has the DNA TGTGCCAGCTCACCAGTATCAGGTTACAATGAGCAGTTCTTC. Encoded protein: CASSPVSGYNEQFF.

The J gene is TRBJ2-1, the V gene TRBV30; TRBD1 might be the D (6 bases). V lost 6 bases and J 6 bases, leaving 21 bases between the germline ends. The CDR3 contains 15 residues. Per the germline V gene, CDR1 is GTSNPN and CDR2 is SVGIG (reference sequence). CDR3 DNA: TGTGCCTGTTCTAAGGGGGACCGTTCTTCCAATGAGCAGTTCTTC. It yields the protein CACSKGDRSSNEQFF.

The V call is TRBV6-5, the J call TRBJ1-2; D is possibly TRBD1 (5 bases). Germline values: CDR1 MNHEY, CDR2 SVGAGI. V lost 5 bases and J 3 bases, leaving 13 bases between the germline ends. The CDR3 has 14 residues. CDR3 in amino acids: CASSPGPADYGYTF. CDR3 DNA: TGTGCCAGCAGTCCGGGGCCGGCGGACTATGGCTACACCTTC.